What follows are 18 T cell receptor beta chains derived from one specimen sequenced in a study of T cell repertoires in cytomegalovirus infection. Each CDR3 protein gets one entry after TCRdb re-called the reads with MiXCR. This table has some 280,000 distinct CDR3 sequences, 12% to 15% appearing once. The sequenced material came from PBMCs. The receptors originated from a human donor in good health (CMV status not recorded). Some clones in this sample may be carry-over from other donors' samples.

The chain employs TRBV9 and TRBJ1-1, with unresolved D. CDR3 size: 13 residues. Trimming took 0 bases from V and 2 from J, leaving 5 bases between them. Germline V gene data show CDR1 as SGDLS and CDR2 as YYNGEE. The CDR3 is CASSVVANTEAFF. For the CDR3, the DNA is TGTGCCAGCAGCGTAGTTGCTAACACTGAAGCTTTCTTT.

This clonotype was found many times. The rearrangement links TRBV7-2 to TRBJ2-5; tentatively, D is TRBD1 (6 bases). Germline CDR1 is SGHTA and CDR2 is FQGNSA. V was shortened by 5 bases and J by 2 bases, with 12 bases between the two germline ends. This CDR3 is built from 14 residues. CDR3 in amino acids: CASSIRDTQETQYF. The DNA for the CDR3 is TGTGCCAGCAGCATCCGGGACACTCAAGAGACCCAGTACTTC.

The sample holds a few counts of this clonotype. The gene calls are TRBV12-3 or TRBV12-4 and TRBJ2-1, with D perhaps TRBD2 (5 bases). The CDR3 has 16 residues. Trimming took off 3 bases at V and 1 base at J, with 13 bases between the two ends. The CDR3 coding sequence is TGTGCCAGCAGTTTGATACTAGGACCTTCCTACAATGAGCAGTTCTTC. Translating it yields CASSLILGPSYNEQFF.

Many counts were recorded for this clonotype. The chain combines TRBV19 with TRBJ1-5, with 11 bases identical to TRBD1. CDR3 length: 16 residues. Germline V gene sequence: CDR1 LNHDA, CDR2 SQIVND (reference sequence). The V gene end was trimmed by 3 bases and the J gene end by 6 bases; junction bases not matched to a gene: 7. CDR3 nucleotide sequence: TGTGCCAGTAGTATCTGGACAGGGGGCGTAAGTCAGCCCCAGCATTTT. Encoded protein: CASSIWTGGVSQPQHF.

This clonotype was seen many times. The chain has TRBV7-2 and TRBJ2-7; tentatively, D is TRBD2 (6 bases). V lost 7 bases and J 2 bases, leaving 12 bases between the germline ends. Germline loops: CDR1 SGHTA, CDR2 FQGNSA. The CDR3 sequence is 13 residues long. CDR3 sequence reads: CASTLGRTYEQYF. CDR3 sequence (DNA): TGTGCCAGCACCCTCGGGAGAACCTACGAGCAGTACTTC.

This clonotype was seen a handful of times. The CDR3 here is CASSLLVGGKLNQPQHF. The CDR3, as DNA: TGTGCCAGCAGTTTATTAGTAGGGGGGAAACTCAATCAGCCCCAGCATTTT. V gene TRBV28 combines with J gene TRBJ1-5; maybe TRBD1 (6 bases). CDR3 length: 17 residues. CDR1 and CDR2 from the germline V gene are MDHEN and SYDVKM. V lost 1 base and J lost 3, with 16 bases in between. Full variable domain (missing parts from reference TRBV28 and TRBJ1-5): DVKVTQSSRYLVKRTGEKVFLECVQDMDHENMFWYRQDPGLGLRLIYFSYDVKMKEKGDIPEGYSVSREKKERFSLILESASTNQTSMYLCASSLLVGGKLNQPQHFGDGTRLSIL.

This clonotype was found many times. This chain links TRBV7-9 with TRBJ2-3; possible D gene TRBD1, 6 bases. From germline, CDR1 is SEHNR and CDR2 FQNEAQ (reference sequence). The length of the CDR3 is 15 residues. Trimming took off 2 bases at V and 0 bases at J, with 9 bases between the two ends. CDR3 in DNA: TGTGCCAGCAGCTTAACGACAGGTAGCACAGATACGCAGTATTTT. Amino acids: CASSLTTGSTDTQYF.

This clonotype was counted many times. This chain connects TRBV7-2 to TRBJ2-7; perhaps TRBD1 as D (6 bases). The germline gives CDR1 SGHTA, CDR2 FQGNSA. The ends were cut back, 1 base at V and 5 bases at J, with 15 bases in the middle. There are 15 residues in the CDR3. This CDR3 reads CASSLDLGRGHEQYF. CDR3 bases: TGTGCCAGCAGCTTAGATTTGGGCAGGGGTCACGAGCAGTACTTC.

This clonotype was counted between two and nine times. This rearrangement joins TRBV3-1 to TRBJ1-2; 7 nucleotides agree with TRBD1. The V gene end was trimmed by 1 base and the J gene end by 3 bases; junction bases not matched to a gene: 11. The CDR3 has 17 residues. The germline gives CDR1 LGHDT, CDR2 YNNKEL (reference sequence). The CDR3 region is CASSQVQGTPGHYGYTF. The CDR3 DNA follows: TGTGCCAGCAGCCAAGTACAGGGGACTCCGGGCCACTATGGCTACACCTTC. The whole variable domain, remainder taken from reference TRBV3-1 and TRBJ1-2, is DTAVSQTPKYLVTQMGNDKSIKCEQNLGHDTMYWYKQDSKKFLKIMFSYNNKELIINETVPNRFSPKSPDKAHLNLHINSLELGDSAVYFCASSQVQGTPGHYGYTFGSGTRLTVV.

In this sample, this clonotype turned up many times. This rearrangement joins TRBV28 to TRBJ1-3; TRBD1 aligns across 8 bases. The V gene end was trimmed by 7 bases and the J gene end by 0 bases; junction bases not matched to a gene: 11. The germline V gene has CDR1 MDHEN and CDR2 SYDVKM. The CDR3 runs 17 residues. CDR3 sequence (DNA): TGTGCCAGCAATGTGCCGGGACAGGAAAGCTCTGGAAACACCATATATTTT. Translation: CASNVPGQESSGNTIYF.

This clonotype appeared many times. The junction and the germline gene differ at one end; a read error may be behind it. J is TRBJ2-7 and V is TRBV7-2, with D possibly matching TRBD1 (6 bases). The germline CDR1 and CDR2 sequences are SGHTA and FQGNSA. There are 14 residues in the CDR3. CDR3 in amino acids: CASSPDFLGANRHF. The CDR3 nucleotides are TGTGCCAGCAGCCCCGACTTCTTGGGGGCAAATCGGCACTTC.

Many counts were recorded for this clonotype. CDR3 sequence: CASSPRGQSSEAFF. The CDR3 DNA reads as TGTGCCAGCAGCCCTCGAGGACAGTCCTCTGAAGCTTTCTTT. The chain links TRBV7-2 to TRBJ1-1; perhaps TRBD1 as D (6 bases). Germline V gene lookup returns CDR1 SGHTA and CDR2 FQGNSA. This CDR3 contains 14 residues. V gave up 5 bases and J gave up 6 bases, with 16 bases separating them.

This clonotype has at least ten counts. V is TRBV12-3 or TRBV12-4 and J is TRBJ1-5; D perhaps matches TRBD1 (6 bases). The CDR3 is made up of 14 amino acids. Trimming shortened V by 8 bases and J by 5 bases, and 16 bases separated the two germline ends. CDR3 coding DNA: TGTGCCAGCGGAGGGCCACAGGGTTATCAGCCCCAGCATTTT. Amino acid sequence: CASGGPQGYQPQHF.

This clonotype turned up a few times. The chain has TRBV2 and TRBJ1-2; D is undetermined. CDR3 length: 15 residues. Germline CDR1 is SNHLY and CDR2 is FYNNEI. Trimming removed 0 bases from V and 8 bases from J, with 16 bases in between. The CDR3 loop reads CASSEAGSWAGGYTF. The CDR3 coding sequence is TGTGCCAGCAGTGAAGCAGGGTCTTGGGCAGGCGGCTACACCTTC.

This clonotype was seen many times. V gene TRBV7-2 combines with J gene TRBJ2-7, with D perhaps given as TRBD1 or TRBD2 (6 bases each). The CDR3 runs to 15 residues. CDR1 SGHTA and CDR2 FQGNSA come from the germline V gene. Trimming shortened V by 1 base and J by 7 bases, and 17 bases separated the two germline ends. The CDR3 nucleotides read TGTGCCAGCAGCTTAGGCCCTGGGGGGCCGGGGGAGCAGTACTTC. It is translated as CASSLGPGGPGEQYF.

This clonotype was counted at least ten times. This chain connects TRBV7-2 to TRBJ2-3; tentative D call: TRBD2 (6 bases). Trimming shortened V by 5 bases and J by 0 bases, and 15 bases separated the two germline ends. The V gene's germline CDR1 is SGHTA and CDR2 FQGNSA. The CDR3 runs to 16 residues. The CDR3 spells CASSGGPGLSTDTQYF. CDR3 DNA: TGTGCCAGCAGCGGGGGTCCGGGACTGAGCACAGATACGCAGTATTTT.

This clonotype was seen a few times. V gene TRBV9 combines with J gene TRBJ2-2; a weak D match, TRBD2 (6 bases). The germline V and J ends were trimmed by 0 bases and 1 base, with 10 bases remaining between them. Per germline, CDR1 SGDLS and CDR2 YYNGEE. The CDR3 runs 16 residues. The CDR3 DNA sequence: TGTGCCAGCAGCGTAGCGGCGGGGTTGAACACCGGGGAGCTGTTTTTT. Translated, it gives CASSVAAGLNTGELFF. Full variable domain (remainder filled in from reference TRBV9 and TRBJ2-2): DSGVTQTPKHLITATGQRVTLRCSPRSGDLSVYWYQQSLDQGLQFLIQYYNGEERAKGNILERFSAQQFPDLHSELNLSSLELGDSALYFCASSVAAGLNTGELFFGEGSRLTVL.

This clonotype came up many times. The V gene is TRBV7-2, the J gene TRBJ2-1; 8 bases are a match to TRBD2. The J segment lost 3 bases and the V segment lost 6 bases, leaving 7 bases of the junction unmatched. The germline V gene has CDR1 SGHTA and CDR2 FQGNSA. The CDR3 loop spans 15 amino acids. The CDR3 region has the DNA TGTGCCAGCAGGGAACGGGGGGGATTCTACAATGAGCAGTTCTTC. It translates to CASRERGGFYNEQFF.